Below are 15 T cell receptor beta chains sequenced from a single sample in a study of blood T cell repertoires in COVID-19 (TCRdb year 2020). The protocol used for the library was the immunoSEQ multiplex PCR assay. This immuneACCESS table, as held by TCRdb, lists in-frame sequences with V and J called but not all clones. Of the missing ones, under half trace to an unresolved V gene in checked studies; the others have no known cause. This sample has roughly 100,000 clones in its table, and approximately 80% of those were observed once. The ten largest clones take up roughly 20% of the sample. Specimen: peripheral blood. These receptors all stem from a man aged 70 or older with active or convalescent COVID-19.

This clone was observed once. J is TRBJ2-7 and V is TRBV28; 7 nucleotides line up with TRBD1. The ends lost 4 bases at V and 3 bases at J; junction bases unmatched: 3. Germline V gives CDR1 MDHEN, CDR2 SYDVKM. The CDR3 is 13 residues long. CDR3 DNA sequence: TGTGCCAGCAGTTCGGGACAGATCTACGAGCAGTACTTC. Protein sequence: CASSSGQIYEQYF.

The genes are TRBV14 and TRBJ2-1; TRBD2 matches 14 bases. The CDR3 totals 16 residues. J lost 4 bases, V lost 4 bases, and 3 bases had no gene match. Germline lookup yields CDR1 SGHDN and CDR2 FVKESK. The DNA of the CDR3 is TGTGCCAGCAGCCGGACTAGCGGGGGGATTTACAATGAGCAGTTCTTC. Amino acid sequence: CASSRTSGGIYNEQFF.

The CDR3 region has the DNA TGTGCCAGCAGTGAAGGACACGGAGATACGCAGTATTTT. Translation: CASSEGHGDTQYF. The chain joins TRBV2 to TRBJ2-3; D is uncertain. Trimming took 1 base from V and 5 from J, leaving 7 bases between them. This CDR3 contains 13 residues. Germline V gene lookup returns CDR1 SNHLY and CDR2 FYNNEI.

V is TRBV5-1 and J is TRBJ2-3; TRBD2 agrees at 11 bases. The CDR3 loop spans 15 amino acids. CDR1 and CDR2 (germline): SGHRS, YFSETQ. Trimming cost V 5 bases and J 4 bases; bases outside gene matches: 6. DNA of the CDR3: TGCGCCAGCAGAATTACTAGCGGGGGATCAGATACGCAGTATTTT. This gives the protein CASRITSGGSDTQYF.

V gene TRBV5-5 combines with J gene TRBJ1-3; D is uncertain. This CDR3 has 15 amino acids. Germline CDR1 reads SGHKS; CDR2 reads YYEKEE (reference sequence). Between the trimmed V and J ends, which lost 1 base and 5 bases, there was a span of 13 bases. The CDR3 reads CASSLSGNLRNTIYF. The CDR3 nucleotides read TGTGCCAGCAGCTTGTCCGGGAACTTGAGAAACACCATATATTTT.

This chain joins TRBV10-2 and TRBJ1-1; D may be TRBD1 (5 bases). The CDR3 runs 14 residues. V was pared by 6 bases and J by 1 base, with 12 bases between. CDR1 and CDR2 from the germline V gene are WSHSY and SAAADI. The chain's CDR3 is CASRSPTGNTEAFF. The CDR3 nucleotides read TGCGCCAGCAGATCCCCCACAGGGAACACTGAAGCTTTCTTT.

V usage is TRBV3-1 (or the pseudogene TRBV3-2) and J usage is TRBJ2-1, with TRBD2 as a possible D gene (6 bases). Germline CDR1 is LGHDT and CDR2 is YNNKEL (reference sequence). The CDR3 is 16 amino acids. The V end was cut by 1 base, the J end by 4 bases, with 14 bases between. The CDR3 DNA is TGTGCCAGCAGCCAAGGTGACGGGAGAGGGTACAATGAGCAGTTCTTC. Translated: CASSQGDGRGYNEQFF.

The chain combines TRBV4-1 with TRBJ1-2; D is possibly TRBD1 (6 bases). V was cut by 1 base and J by 4 bases, with 13 bases left in between. Germline lookup yields CDR1 MGHRA and CDR2 YSYEKL. The CDR3 covers 15 residues. In DNA, the CDR3 is TGCGCCAGCAGCCAAGGTACAGGGAAGGCCTATGGCTACACCTTC. Amino acids: CASSQGTGKAYGYTF.

The V gene is TRBV27, the J gene TRBJ1-1, with D uncertain. Trimming shortened V by 5 bases and J by 0 bases, and 10 bases separated the two germline ends. The CDR3 is 14 residues long. Germline values: CDR1 MNHEY, CDR2 SMNVEV (reference sequence). CDR3 bases: TGTGCCAGCAGTCCACGGGAGATGAACACTGAAGCTTTCTTT. Amino acid sequence: CASSPREMNTEAFF.

This clone was detected a few times. This chain joins TRBV11-2 and TRBJ1-1; maybe TRBD1 (5 bases). Trimming shortened V by 5 bases and J by 2 bases, and 15 bases separated the two germline ends. The CDR3 extends over 15 amino acids. Germline CDR1 is SGHAT and CDR2 is FQNNGV. This chain's CDR3 is CASSQRRQRNTEAFF. CDR3 coding DNA: TGTGCCAGCAGCCAGCGCCGACAGCGTAACACTGAAGCTTTCTTT. Variable domain in full (rest from reference TRBV11-2 and TRBJ1-1): EAGVAQSPRYKIIEKRQSVAFWCNPISGHATLYWYQQILGQGPKLLIQFQNNGVVDDSQLPKDRFSAERLKGVDSTLKIQPAKLEDSAVYLCASSQRRQRNTEAFFGQGTRLTVV.

The chain combines TRBV24-1 with TRBJ2-1, with TRBD2 as a possible D gene (6 bases). Germline V lookup: CDR1 KGHDR, CDR2 SFDVKD. Trimming took 5 bases from V and 10 from J, leaving 11 bases between them. CDR3 size: 12 residues. The CDR3 loop reads CATSGSEGEQFF. CDR3 coding DNA: TGTGCCACCAGTGGATCGGAGGGAGAGCAGTTCTTC.

The rearrangement uses TRBV10-3 and TRBJ1-1, with a possible D match to TRBD1 (6 bases). From germline, CDR1 is ENHRY and CDR2 SYGVKD. The V end lost 0 bases, the J end lost 0 bases, and 20 bases lay between the germline ends. This CDR3 is 19 amino acids long. DNA for the CDR3: TGTGCCATCAGTGAGTCAGGGACATCCAGGGCCTCCATGAACACTGAAGCTTTCTTT. It yields the protein CAISESGTSRASMNTEAFF.

This clone has just a few counts. This rearrangement joins TRBV3-1 (or the pseudogene TRBV3-2) to TRBJ1-5; D is uncertain. The germline V and J ends were trimmed by 1 base and 1 base, with 11 bases remaining between them. Germline-derived CDR1 and CDR2 are LGHDT and YNNKEL (reference sequence). The CDR3 consists of 16 residues. CDR3 in DNA: TGTGCCAGCAGCCAAGCTGGCAGGCCGAGCAATCAGCCCCAGCATTTT. It codes for CASSQAGRPSNQPQHF.

The V call is TRBV6-5, the J call TRBJ1-6; D is undetermined. V lost 8 bases, J lost 6 bases, and 17 bases lay in between. The CDR3 has 15 amino acids. Germline-derived CDR1 and CDR2 are MNHEY and SVGAGI. Here the CDR3 reads CASSAWADTNSPLHF. CDR3 nucleotides: TGTGCCAGCTCCGCGTGGGCAGATACTAATTCACCCCTCCACTTT.

The chain recombines TRBV19 with TRBJ1-1, with D hard to call. Per the germline V gene, CDR1 is LNHDA and CDR2 is SQIVND (reference sequence). V was shortened by 2 bases and J by 8 bases, with 12 bases between the two germline ends. The CDR3 is made up of 13 amino acids. The CDR3 region has the DNA TGTGCCAGTAGTATAACGGTCGGGTGGGAAGCTTTCTTT. This translates into CASSITVGWEAFF.